This T cell receptor beta chain was recovered during a study of post-analysis software for immune sequencing data. Study-wide background: Clinical courses comprised relapsing-remitting, secondary progressive and progressive-relapsing multiple sclerosis. Overall study results and limits: TRBV5-6, TRBV5-1 and TRBV20-1 were among four or five TRBV segments more frequent in patients than controls. F measure showed strong co-clustering of same-batch samples. Compared with controls, patients showed significantly lower normalized Chao1 diversity.

The V and J ends lost 0 bases and 2 bases respectively, with 8 bases between them. This CDR3 has 14 amino acids. Germline loops: CDR1 MNHEY, CDR2 SMNVEV (reference sequence). Remarks on this clonotype: The antigen is not known.

Tagging with unique molecular identifiers was a feature of the TCR beta cDNA libraries. Each CDR3 protein gets one entry after TCRdb re-called the PCR reads with MiXCR. Here the sample spans about 200,000 distinct CDR3 sequences, about 30% being singletons. Sequencing was performed on blood. This TCR was sampled from a girl aged 2-17 years with multiple sclerosis. The chain couples TRBV27 to TRBJ2-7; no reliable D call. The CDR3 nucleotides are TGTGCCAGCAGTTTATCGGCAGCTACCTACGAGCAGTACTTC. Translation gives CASSLSAATYEQYF.